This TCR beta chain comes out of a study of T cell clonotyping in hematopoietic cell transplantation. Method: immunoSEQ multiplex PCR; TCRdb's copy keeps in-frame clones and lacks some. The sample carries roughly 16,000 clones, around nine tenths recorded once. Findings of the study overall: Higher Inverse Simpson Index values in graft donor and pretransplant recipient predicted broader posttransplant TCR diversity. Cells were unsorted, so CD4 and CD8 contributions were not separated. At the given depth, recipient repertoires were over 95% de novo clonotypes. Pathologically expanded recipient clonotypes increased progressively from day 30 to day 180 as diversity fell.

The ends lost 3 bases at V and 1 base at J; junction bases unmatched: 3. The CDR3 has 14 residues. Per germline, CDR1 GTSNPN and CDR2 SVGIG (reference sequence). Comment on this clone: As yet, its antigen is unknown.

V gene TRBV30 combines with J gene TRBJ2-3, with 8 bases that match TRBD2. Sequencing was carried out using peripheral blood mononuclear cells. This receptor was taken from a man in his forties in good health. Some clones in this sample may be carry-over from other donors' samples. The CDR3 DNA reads TGTGCCTGGAGGGGACTAGTCGGCACAGATACGCAGTATTTT. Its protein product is CAWRGLVGTDTQYF.